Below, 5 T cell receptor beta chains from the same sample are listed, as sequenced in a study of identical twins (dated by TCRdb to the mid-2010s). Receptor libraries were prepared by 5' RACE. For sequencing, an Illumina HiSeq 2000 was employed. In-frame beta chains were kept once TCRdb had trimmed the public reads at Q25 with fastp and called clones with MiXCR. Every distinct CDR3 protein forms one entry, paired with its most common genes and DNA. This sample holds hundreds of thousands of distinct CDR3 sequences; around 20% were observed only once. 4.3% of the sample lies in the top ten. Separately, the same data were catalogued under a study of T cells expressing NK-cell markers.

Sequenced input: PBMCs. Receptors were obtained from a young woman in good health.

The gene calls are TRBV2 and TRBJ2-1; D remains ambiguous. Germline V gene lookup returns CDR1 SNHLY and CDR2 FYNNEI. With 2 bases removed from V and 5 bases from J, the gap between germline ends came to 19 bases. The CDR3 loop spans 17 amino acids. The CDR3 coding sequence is TGTGCCAGCAGTGAAACGGCCTTCCGAACCCGGAACAATGAGCAGTTCTTC. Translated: CASSETAFRTRNNEQFF.

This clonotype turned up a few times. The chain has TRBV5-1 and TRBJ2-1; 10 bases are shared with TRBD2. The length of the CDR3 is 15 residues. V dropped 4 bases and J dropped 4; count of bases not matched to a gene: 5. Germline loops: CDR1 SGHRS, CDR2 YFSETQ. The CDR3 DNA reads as TGCGCCAGCAGCGACGGACTAGCGGAGTACAATGAGCAGTTCTTC. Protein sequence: CASSDGLAEYNEQFF.

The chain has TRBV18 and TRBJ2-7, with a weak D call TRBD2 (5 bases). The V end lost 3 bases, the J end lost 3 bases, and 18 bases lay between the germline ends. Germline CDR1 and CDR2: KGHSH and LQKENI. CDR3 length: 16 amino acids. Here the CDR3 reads CASSPRARPTIYEQYF. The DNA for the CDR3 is TGTGCCAGCTCACCGAGGGCTAGACCTACGATCTACGAGCAGTACTTC.

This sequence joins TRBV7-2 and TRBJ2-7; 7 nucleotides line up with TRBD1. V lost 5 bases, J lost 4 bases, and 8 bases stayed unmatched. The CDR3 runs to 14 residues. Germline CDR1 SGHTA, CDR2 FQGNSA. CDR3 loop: CASSTTGSAYEQYF. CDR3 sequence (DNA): TGTGCCAGCAGCACGACAGGGAGCGCGTACGAGCAGTACTTC.

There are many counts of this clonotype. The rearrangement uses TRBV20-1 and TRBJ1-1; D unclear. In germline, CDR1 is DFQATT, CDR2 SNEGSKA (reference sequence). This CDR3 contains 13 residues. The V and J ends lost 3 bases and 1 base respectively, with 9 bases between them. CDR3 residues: CSARVPGNTEAFF. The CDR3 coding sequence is TGCAGTGCTAGGGTCCCGGGGAACACTGAAGCTTTCTTT.